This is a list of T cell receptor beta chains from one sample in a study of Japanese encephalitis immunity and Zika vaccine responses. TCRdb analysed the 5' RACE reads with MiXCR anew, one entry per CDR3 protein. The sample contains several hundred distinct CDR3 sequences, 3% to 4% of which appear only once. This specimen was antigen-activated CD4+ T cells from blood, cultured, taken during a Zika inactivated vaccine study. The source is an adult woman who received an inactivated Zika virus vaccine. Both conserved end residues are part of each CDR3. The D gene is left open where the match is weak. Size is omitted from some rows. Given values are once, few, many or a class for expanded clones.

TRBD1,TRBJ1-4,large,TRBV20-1,CSSGQGLGHEKLFF,TGCAGTTCGGGACAGGGCTTGGGGCATGAAAAACTGTTTTTT
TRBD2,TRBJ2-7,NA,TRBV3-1,CASSSRKGDYEKYF,TGTGCAAGCAGTTCTAGGAAAGGGGACTACGAGAAGTACTTC
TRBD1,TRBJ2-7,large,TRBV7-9,CASSPDRGVYEQYF,TGTGCCAGCAGCCCGGACAGGGGTGTATACGAGCAGTACTTC
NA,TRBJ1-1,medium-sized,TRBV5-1,CASSWRPRNTEAFF,TGCGCCAGCAGCTGGCGCCCAAGGAACACTGAAGCTTTCTTT
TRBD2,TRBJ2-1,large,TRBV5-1,CASSLAGEGEQFF,TGCGCCAGCAGCTTGGCCGGGGAGGGTGAGCAGTTCTTC
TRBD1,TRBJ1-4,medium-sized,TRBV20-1,CSASPGGEKLFF,TGCAGTGCTAGTCCAGGGGGCGAAAAACTGTTTTTT
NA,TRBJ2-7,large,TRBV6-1,CASSAFDTGNEQYF,TGTGCCAGCAGTGCTTTCGATACGGGGAACGAGCAGTACTTC
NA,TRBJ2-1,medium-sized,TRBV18,CASSPRVYGSAYNEQFF,TGTGCCAGCTCACCACGGGTTTACGGGAGCGCGTACAATGAGCAGTTCTTC
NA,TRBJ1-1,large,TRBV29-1,CSVGGEVNTEAFF,TGCAGCGTTGGGGGAGAAGTGAACACTGAAGCTTTCTTT
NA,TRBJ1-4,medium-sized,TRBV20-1,CSASVQGGEKLFF,TGCAGTGCTAGTGTACAGGGCGGTGAAAAACTGTTTTTT
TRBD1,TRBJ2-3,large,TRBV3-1,CASSGTGQTDTQYF,TGTGCCAGCAGCGGGACAGGCCAGACAGATACGCAGTATTTT
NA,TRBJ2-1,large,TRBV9,CASSVDSQINNEQFF,TGTGCCAGCAGCGTAGACTCGCAGATTAACAATGAGCAGTTCTTC
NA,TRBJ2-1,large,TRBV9,CASSVVEERTNNEQFF,TGTGCCAGCAGCGTAGTCGAGGAGCGGACAAACAATGAGCAGTTCTTC
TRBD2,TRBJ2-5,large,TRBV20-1,CSNINSPGGWETQYF,TGCAGTAATATTAACTCCCCGGGAGGGTGGGAGACCCAGTACTTC
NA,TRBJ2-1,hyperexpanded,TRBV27,CASRAAGFRIARYYNEQFF,TGTGCCAGCAGAGCGGCGGGATTCCGCATAGCTAGGTATTACAATGAGCAGTTCTTC
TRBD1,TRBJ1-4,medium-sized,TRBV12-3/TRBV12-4,CASSQDRANEKLFF,TGTGCCAGCAGCCAGGACAGGGCTAATGAAAAACTGTTTTTT
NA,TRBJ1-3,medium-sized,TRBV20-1,CSAALESASGNTIYF,TGCAGTGCTGCCCTTGAAAGCGCCTCTGGAAACACCATATATTTT
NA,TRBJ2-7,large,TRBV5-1,CASLLTPEAYEQYF,TGCGCCAGCCTTCTAACTCCTGAGGCGTACGAGCAGTACTTC
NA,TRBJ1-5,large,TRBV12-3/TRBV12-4,CASSFSQTQPQHF,TGTGCCAGCAGTTTTTCGCAAACTCAGCCCCAGCATTTT
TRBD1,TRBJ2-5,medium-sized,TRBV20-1,CSARDRVGETQYF,TGCAGTGCTAGGGACAGGGTGGGAGAGACCCAGTACTTC
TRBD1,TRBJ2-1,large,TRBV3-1,CASSQVDRGGEQFF,TGTGCCAGCAGCCAAGTGGACAGGGGCGGTGAGCAGTTCTTC
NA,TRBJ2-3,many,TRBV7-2,CASSLEYLLTDTQYF,TGTGCCAGCAGCTTAGAGTACCTCCTCACAGATACGCAGTATTTT
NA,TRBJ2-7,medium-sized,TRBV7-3,CASSLTTQGYEQYF,TGTGCCAGCAGCTTAACGACTCAGGGGTACGAGCAGTACTTC
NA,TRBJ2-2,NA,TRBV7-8,CASSAVTSGGGLAGSCFF,NA
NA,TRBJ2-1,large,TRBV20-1,CSAREGTRDHNEQFF,TGCAGTGCTAGAGAAGGGACAAGAGACCACAATGAGCAGTTCTTC
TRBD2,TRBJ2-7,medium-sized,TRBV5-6,CASSLVGGSHYEQYF,TGTGCCAGCAGCTTAGTAGGCGGGAGCCACTACGAGCAGTACTTC
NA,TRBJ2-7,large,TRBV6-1,CASIYAGRRTYEQYF,TGTGCCAGCATATATGCGGGACGGCGTACCTACGAGCAGTACTTC
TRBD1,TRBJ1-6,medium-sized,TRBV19,CASSTGQGRSPLHF,TGTGCCAGTAGTACGGGACAGGGGAGATCACCCCTCCACTTT
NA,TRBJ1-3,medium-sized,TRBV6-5,CASRPNQGFGNTIYF,TGTGCCAGCAGACCAAACCAGGGTTTTGGAAACACCATATATTTT
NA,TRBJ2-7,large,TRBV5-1,CASAVGRGNYEQYF,TGCGCCAGCGCCGTGGGCCGGGGCAACTACGAGCAGTACTTC
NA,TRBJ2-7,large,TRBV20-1,CSAGRAYEQYF,TGCAGTGCTGGCAGAGCCTACGAGCAGTACTTC
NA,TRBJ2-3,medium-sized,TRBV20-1,CSSVGGPGDTQYF,TGCAGCTCCGTGGGGGGGCCGGGAGATACGCAGTATTTT
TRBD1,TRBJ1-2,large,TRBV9,CASSVRDRYGYTF,TGTGCCAGCAGCGTCCGGGACAGATATGGCTACACCTTC
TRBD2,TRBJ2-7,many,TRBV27,CASSFTSGMGEQYF,TGTGCCAGCAGTTTTACTAGCGGTATGGGGGAGCAGTACTTC
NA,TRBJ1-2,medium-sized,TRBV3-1,CASSQGVVGYGYTF,TGTGCCAGCAGCCAAGGGGTCGTTGGATATGGCTACACCTTC
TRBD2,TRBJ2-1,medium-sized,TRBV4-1,CASSRHQGGRVAGPPSYNEQFF,TGCGCCAGCAGCCGACATCAAGGAGGTAGGGTAGCGGGACCCCCCTCCTACAATGAGCAGTTCTTC
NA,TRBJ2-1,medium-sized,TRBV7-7,CASSLGTSYNEQFF,TGTGCTAGCAGCCTGGGGACTTCGTACAATGAGCAGTTCTTC
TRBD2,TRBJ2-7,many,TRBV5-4,CASSLGGSGASYEQYF,TGTGCCAGCAGCTTGGGGGGTAGCGGGGCCTCCTACGAGCAGTACTTC
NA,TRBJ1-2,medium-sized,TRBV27,CASSLDLGYGYTF,TGTGCCAGCAGCTTAGACCTGGGCTATGGCTACACCTTC
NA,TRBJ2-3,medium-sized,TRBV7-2,CASSLEVTQYF,TGTGCCAGCAGCTTAGAAGTTACGCAGTATTTT
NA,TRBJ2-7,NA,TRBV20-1,CSARDGQQNSYEQYF,TGCAGTGCTAGAGATGGGCAACAGAACTCCTACGAGCAGTACTTC
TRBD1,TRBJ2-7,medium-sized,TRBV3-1,CASSSRTGDYEQYF,TGTGCCAGCAGTTCTAGGACAGGGGACTACGAGCAGTACTTC
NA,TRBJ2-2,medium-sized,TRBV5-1,CASTLEGVAGELFF,TGCGCCAGCACCCTTGAGGGTGTTGCCGGGGAGCTGTTTTTT
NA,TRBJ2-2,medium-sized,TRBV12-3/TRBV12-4,CASSFGVRTGELFF,TGTGCCAGCAGTTTTGGGGTTCGCACCGGGGAGCTGTTTTTT
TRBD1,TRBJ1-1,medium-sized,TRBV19,CASSTRTGWNTEAFF,TGTGCCAGTAGTACCCGGACAGGGTGGAACACTGAAGCTTTCTTT
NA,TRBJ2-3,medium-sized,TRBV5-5,CASSRTGFGDTQYF,TGTGCCAGCAGCCGAACAGGGTTCGGGGATACGCAGTATTTT